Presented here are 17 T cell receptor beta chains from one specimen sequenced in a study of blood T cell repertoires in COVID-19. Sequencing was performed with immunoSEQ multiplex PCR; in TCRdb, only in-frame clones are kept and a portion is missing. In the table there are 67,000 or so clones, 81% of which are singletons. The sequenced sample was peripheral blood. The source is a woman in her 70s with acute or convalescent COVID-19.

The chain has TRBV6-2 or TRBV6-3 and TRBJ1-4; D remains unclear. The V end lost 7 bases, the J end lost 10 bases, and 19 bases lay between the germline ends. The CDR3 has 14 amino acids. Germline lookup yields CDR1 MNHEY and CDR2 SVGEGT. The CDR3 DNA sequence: TGTGCCAGCACCCCGCGGAGCTTTACTGGAAAACTGTTTTTT. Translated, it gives CASTPRSFTGKLFF.

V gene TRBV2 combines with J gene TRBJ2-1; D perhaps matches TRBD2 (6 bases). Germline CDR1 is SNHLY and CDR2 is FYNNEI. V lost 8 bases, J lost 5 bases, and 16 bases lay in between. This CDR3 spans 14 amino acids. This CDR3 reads CASGMGGQNNEQFF. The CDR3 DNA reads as TGTGCCAGCGGAATGGGGGGTCAGAACAATGAGCAGTTCTTC.

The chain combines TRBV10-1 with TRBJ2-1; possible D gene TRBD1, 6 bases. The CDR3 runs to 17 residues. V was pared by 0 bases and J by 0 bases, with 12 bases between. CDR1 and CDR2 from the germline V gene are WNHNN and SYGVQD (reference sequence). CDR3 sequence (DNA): TGCGCCAGCAGTGAGTCGAGACAGGCATACTCCTACAATGAGCAGTTCTTC. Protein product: CASSESRQAYSYNEQFF.

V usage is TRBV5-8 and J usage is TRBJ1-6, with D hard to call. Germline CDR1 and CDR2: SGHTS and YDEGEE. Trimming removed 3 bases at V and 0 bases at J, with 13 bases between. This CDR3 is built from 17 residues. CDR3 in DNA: TGTGCCAGCAGCTCCCCAGCAGCGAGCTCCTATAATTCACCCCTCCACTTT. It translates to CASSSPAASSYNSPLHF.

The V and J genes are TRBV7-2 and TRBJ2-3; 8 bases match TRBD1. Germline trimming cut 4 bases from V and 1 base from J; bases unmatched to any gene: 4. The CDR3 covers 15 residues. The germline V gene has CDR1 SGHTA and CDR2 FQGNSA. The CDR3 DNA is TGTGCCAGCAGCTCCGACAGGGGAGGCACAGATACGCAGTATTTT. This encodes CASSSDRGGTDTQYF. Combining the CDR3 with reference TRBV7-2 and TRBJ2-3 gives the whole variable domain GAGVSQSPSNKVTEKGKDVELRCDPISGHTALYWYRQSLGQGLEFLIYFQGNSAPDKSGLPSDRFSAERTGGSVSTLTIQRTQQEDSAVYLCASSSDRGGTDTQYFGPGTRLTVL.

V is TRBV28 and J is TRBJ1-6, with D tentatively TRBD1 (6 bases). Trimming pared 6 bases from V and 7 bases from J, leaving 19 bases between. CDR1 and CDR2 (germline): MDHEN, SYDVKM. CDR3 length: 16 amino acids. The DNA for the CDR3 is TGTGCCAGCAGATATTCGCCACAGGGTTTAAATTCACCCCTCCACTTT. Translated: CASRYSPQGLNSPLHF.

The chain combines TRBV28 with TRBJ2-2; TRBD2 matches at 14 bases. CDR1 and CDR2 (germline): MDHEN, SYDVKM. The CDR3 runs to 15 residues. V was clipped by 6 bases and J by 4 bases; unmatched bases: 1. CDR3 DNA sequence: TGTGCCAGCAGGGGGACTAGCGGGAGCACCGGGGAGCTGTTTTTT. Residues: CASRGTSGSTGELFF.

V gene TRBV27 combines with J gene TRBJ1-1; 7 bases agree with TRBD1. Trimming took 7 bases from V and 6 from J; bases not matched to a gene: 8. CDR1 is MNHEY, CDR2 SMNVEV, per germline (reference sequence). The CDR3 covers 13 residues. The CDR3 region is CASISLRGAEAFF. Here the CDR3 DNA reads TGTGCCAGCATTTCCCTCAGGGGGGCTGAAGCTTTCTTT.

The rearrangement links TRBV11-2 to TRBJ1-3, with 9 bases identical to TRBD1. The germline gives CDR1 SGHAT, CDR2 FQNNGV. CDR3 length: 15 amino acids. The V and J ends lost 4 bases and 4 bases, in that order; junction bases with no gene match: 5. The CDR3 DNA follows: TGTGCCAGCAGCTCCTACAGGGGGCTGGGAAACACCATATATTTT. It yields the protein CASSSYRGLGNTIYF.

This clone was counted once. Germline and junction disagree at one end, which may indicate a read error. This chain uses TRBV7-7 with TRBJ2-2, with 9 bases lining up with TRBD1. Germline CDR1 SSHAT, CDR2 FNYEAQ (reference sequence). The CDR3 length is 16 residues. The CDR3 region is CASSLGGQGNTGELFF. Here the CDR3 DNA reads TGTGCTAGCAGCTTAGGGGGACAGGGGAACACCGGGGAGCTGTTTTTT.

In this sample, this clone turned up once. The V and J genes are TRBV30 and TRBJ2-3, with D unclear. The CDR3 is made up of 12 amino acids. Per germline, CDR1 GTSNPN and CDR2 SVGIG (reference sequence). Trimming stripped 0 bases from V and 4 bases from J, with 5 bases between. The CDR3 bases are TGTGCCTGGAGTGTTATAGCAGATACGCAGTATTTT. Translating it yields CAWSVIADTQYF.

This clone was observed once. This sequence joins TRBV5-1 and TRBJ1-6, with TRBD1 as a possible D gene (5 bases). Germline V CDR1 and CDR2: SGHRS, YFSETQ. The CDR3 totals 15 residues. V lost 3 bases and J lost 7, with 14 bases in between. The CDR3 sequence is CASSYTLGGNSPLHF. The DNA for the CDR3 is TGCGCCAGCAGCTACACCCTGGGGGGAAATTCACCCCTCCACTTT.

CDR3 bases: TGTGCCAGCAGTGTCTTTAAACAGGGTGGACACTATGGCTACACCTTC. Translated: CASSVFKQGGHYGYTF. The V and J genes are TRBV2 and TRBJ1-2; the D gene is possibly TRBD1 (6 bases). This CDR3 is 16 amino acids long. Germline V CDR1 and CDR2: SNHLY, FYNNEI. Between the trimmed V and J ends, which lost 4 bases and 3 bases, there was a span of 18 bases. Using reference TRBV2 and TRBJ1-2 for the parts outside the CDR3, the full variable domain is EPEVTQTPSHQVTQMGQEVILRCVPISNHLYFYWYRQILGQKVEFLVSFYNNEISEKSEIFDDQFSVERPDGSNFTLKIRSTKLEDSAMYFCASSVFKQGGHYGYTFGSGTRLTVV.

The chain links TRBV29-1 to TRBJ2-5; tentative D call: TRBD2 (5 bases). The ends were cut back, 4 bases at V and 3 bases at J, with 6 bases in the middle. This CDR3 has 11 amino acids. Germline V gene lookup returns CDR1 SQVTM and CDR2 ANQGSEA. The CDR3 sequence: CSVGGEETQYF. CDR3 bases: TGCAGCGTTGGGGGAGAAGAGACCCAGTACTTC.

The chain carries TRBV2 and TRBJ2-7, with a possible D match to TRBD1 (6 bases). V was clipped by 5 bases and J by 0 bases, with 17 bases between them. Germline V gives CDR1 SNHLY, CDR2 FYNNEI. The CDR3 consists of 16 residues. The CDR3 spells CASSHVQGLLSYEQYF. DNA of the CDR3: TGTGCCAGCAGTCACGTACAGGGCCTCCTCTCCTACGAGCAGTACTTC. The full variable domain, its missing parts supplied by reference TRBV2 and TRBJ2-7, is EPEVTQTPSHQVTQMGQEVILRCVPISNHLYFYWYRQILGQKVEFLVSFYNNEISEKSEIFDDQFSVERPDGSNFTLKIRSTKLEDSAMYFCASSHVQGLLSYEQYFGPGTRLTVT.

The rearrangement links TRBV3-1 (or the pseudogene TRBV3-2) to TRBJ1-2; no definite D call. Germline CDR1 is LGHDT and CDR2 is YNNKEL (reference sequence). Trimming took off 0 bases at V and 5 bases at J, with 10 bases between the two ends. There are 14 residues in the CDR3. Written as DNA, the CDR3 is TGTGCCAGCAGCCAAGATAACGGGGTTTATGGCTACACCTTC. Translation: CASSQDNGVYGYTF.

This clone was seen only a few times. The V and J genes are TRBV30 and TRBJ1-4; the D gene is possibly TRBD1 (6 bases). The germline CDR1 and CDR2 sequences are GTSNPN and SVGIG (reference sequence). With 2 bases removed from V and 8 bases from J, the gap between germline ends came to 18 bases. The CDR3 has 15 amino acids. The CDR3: CAWSTGTRTWEKLFF. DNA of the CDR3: TGTGCCTGGAGTACGGGGACAAGGACGTGGGAAAAACTGTTTTTT.